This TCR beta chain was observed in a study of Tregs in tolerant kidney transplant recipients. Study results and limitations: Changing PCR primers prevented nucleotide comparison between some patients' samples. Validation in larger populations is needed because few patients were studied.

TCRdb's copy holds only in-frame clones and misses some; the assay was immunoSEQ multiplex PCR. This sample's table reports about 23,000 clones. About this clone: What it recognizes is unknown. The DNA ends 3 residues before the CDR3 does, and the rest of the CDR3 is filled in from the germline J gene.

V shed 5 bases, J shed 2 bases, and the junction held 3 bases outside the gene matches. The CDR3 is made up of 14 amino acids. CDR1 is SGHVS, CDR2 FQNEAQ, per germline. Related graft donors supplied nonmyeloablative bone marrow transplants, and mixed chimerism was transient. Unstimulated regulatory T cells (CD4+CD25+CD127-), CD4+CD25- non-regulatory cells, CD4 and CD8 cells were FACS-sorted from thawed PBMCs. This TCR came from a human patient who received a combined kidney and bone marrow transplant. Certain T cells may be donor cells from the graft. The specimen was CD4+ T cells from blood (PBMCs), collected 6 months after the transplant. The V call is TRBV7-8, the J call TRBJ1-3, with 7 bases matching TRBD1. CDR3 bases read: TGTGCCAGCAGCCAACAGGGGACTGGAAACACC. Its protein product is CASSQQGTGNT. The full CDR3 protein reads CASSQQGTGNTIYF.